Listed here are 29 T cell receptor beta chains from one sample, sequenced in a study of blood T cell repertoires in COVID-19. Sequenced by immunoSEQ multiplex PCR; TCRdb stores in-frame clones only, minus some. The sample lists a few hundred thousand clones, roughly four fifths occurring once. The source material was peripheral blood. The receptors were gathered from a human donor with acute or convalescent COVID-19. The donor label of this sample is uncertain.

For the CDR3, the DNA is TGTGCCAGCAGTGTACAGGGGGTTTGGGGCAATCAGCCCCAGCATTTT. Translating it yields CASSVQGVWGNQPQHF. The J gene is TRBJ1-5, the V gene TRBV6-1, with 8 positions matching TRBD1. The CDR3 covers 16 residues. Germline V gene sequence: CDR1 MNHNS, CDR2 SASEGT. V was pared by 4 bases and J by 2 bases, with 7 bases of the junction left unmatched.

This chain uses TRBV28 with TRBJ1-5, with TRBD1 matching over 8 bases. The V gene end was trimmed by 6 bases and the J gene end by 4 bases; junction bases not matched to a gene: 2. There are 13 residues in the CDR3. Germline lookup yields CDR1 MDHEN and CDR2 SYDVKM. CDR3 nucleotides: TGTGCCAGCAGGCAGGGGGCGAATCAGCCCCAGCATTTT. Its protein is CASRQGANQPQHF.

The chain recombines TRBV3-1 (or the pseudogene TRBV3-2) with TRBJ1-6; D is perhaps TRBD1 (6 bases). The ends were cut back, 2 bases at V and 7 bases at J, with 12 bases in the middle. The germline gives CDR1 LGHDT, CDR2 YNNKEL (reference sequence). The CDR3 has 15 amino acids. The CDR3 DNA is TGTGCCAGCAGCCAATCCCAGGGGCGGAATTCACCCCTCCACTTT. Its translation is CASSQSQGRNSPLHF.

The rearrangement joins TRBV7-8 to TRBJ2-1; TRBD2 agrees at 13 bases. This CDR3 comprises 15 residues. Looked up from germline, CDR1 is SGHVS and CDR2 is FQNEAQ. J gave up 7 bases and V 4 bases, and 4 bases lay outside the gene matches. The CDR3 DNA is TGTGCCAGCAGCTCCAGACTAGCGGGGGGTAATGAGCAGTTCTTC. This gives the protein CASSSRLAGGNEQFF. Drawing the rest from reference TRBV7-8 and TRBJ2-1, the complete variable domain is GAGVSQSPRYKVAKRGQDVALRCDPISGHVSLFWYQQALGQGPEFLTYFQNEAQLDKSGLPSDRFFAERPEGSVSTLKIQRTQQEDSAVYLCASSSRLAGGNEQFFGPGTRLTVL.

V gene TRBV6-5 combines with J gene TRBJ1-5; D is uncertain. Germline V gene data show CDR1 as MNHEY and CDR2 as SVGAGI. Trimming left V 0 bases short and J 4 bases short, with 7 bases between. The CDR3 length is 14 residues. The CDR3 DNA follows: TGTGCCAGCAGTTACTCAGCCGGGAATCAGCCCCAGCATTTT. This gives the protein CASSYSAGNQPQHF.

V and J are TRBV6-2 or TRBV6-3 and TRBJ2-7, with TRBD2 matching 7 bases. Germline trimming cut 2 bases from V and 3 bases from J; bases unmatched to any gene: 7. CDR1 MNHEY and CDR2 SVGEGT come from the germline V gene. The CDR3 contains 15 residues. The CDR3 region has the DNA TGTGCCAGCAGTTACCCCGGGGTAGCGGGCTACGAGCAGTACTTC. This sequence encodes CASSYPGVAGYEQYF.

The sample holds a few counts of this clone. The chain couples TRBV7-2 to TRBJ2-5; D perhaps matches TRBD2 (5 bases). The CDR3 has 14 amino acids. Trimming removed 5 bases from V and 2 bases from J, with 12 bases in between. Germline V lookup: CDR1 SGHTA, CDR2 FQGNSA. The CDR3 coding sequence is TGTGCCAGCAGCCCTCCGGGAACACAAGAGACCCAGTACTTC. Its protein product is CASSPPGTQETQYF.

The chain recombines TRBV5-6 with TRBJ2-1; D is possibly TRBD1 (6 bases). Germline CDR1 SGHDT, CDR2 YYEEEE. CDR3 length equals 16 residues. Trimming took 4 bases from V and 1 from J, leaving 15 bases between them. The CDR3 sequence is CASSNFQGSSYNEQFF. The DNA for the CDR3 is TGTGCCAGCAGCAACTTCCAGGGGTCTTCCTACAATGAGCAGTTCTTC.

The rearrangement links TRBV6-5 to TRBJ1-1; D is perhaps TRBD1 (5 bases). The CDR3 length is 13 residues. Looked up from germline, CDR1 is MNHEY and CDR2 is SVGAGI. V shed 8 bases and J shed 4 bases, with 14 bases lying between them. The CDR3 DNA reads TGTGCCAGCCGCAGGGAAGGATTCACTGAAGCTTTCTTT. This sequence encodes CASRREGFTEAFF.

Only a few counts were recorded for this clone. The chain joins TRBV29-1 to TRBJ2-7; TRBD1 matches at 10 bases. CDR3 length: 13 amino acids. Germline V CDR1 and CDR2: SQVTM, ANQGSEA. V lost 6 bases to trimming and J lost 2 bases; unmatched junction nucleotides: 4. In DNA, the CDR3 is TGCAGCGTGGGGGACAGGGGAGCCTACGAGCAGTACTTC. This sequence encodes CSVGDRGAYEQYF.

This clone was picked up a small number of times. Here the CDR3 reads CASSLTGATNEKLFF. CDR3 sequence (DNA): TGTGCCAGCAGTCTCACAGGAGCAACTAATGAAAAACTGTTTTTT. The J gene is TRBJ1-4, the V gene TRBV4-2; perhaps TRBD1 as D (5 bases). Looked up from germline, CDR1 is LGHNA and CDR2 is YNFKEQ. The CDR3 has 15 residues. The ends were cut back, 6 bases at V and 0 bases at J, with 11 bases in the middle.

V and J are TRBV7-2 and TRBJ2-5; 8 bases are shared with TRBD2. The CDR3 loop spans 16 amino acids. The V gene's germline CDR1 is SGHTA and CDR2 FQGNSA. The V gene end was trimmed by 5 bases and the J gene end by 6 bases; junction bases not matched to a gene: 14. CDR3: CASSPPGLAGGKTQYF. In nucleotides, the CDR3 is TGTGCCAGCAGCCCACCAGGGCTAGCGGGTGGAAAGACCCAGTACTTC.

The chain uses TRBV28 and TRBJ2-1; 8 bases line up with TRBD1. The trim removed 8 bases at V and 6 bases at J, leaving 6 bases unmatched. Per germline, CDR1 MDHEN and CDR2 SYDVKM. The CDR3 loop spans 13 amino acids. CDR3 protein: CASWTGSSNEQFF. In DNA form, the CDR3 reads TGTGCCAGCTGGACAGGGAGTAGCAATGAGCAGTTCTTC.

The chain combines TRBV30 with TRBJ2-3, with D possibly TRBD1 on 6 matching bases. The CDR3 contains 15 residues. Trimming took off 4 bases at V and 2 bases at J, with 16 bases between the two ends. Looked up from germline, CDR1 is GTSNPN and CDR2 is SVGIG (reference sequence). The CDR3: CAWKKTGASTDTQYF. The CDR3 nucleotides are TGTGCCTGGAAGAAGACAGGCGCCTCCACAGATACGCAGTATTTT. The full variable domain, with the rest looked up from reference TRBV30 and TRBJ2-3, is SQTIHQWPATLVQPVGSPLSLECTVEGTSNPNLYWYRQAAGRGLQLLFYSVGIGQISSEVPQNLSASRPQDRQFILSSKKLLLSDSGFYLCAWKKTGASTDTQYFGPGTRLTVL.

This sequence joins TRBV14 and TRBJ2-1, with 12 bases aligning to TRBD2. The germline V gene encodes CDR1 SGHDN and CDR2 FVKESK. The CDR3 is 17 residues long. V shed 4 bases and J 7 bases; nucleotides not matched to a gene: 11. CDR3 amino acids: CASSLPRLAGARNEQFF. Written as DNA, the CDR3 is TGTGCCAGCAGCCTACCGCGACTAGCGGGAGCTAGGAATGAGCAGTTCTTC.

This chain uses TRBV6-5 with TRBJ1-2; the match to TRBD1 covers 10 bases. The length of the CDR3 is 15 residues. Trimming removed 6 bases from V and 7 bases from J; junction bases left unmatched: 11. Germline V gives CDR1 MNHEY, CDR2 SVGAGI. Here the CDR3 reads CASRRQGAGVTGYTF. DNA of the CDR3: TGTGCCAGCAGACGACAGGGGGCAGGGGTTACTGGCTACACCTTC.

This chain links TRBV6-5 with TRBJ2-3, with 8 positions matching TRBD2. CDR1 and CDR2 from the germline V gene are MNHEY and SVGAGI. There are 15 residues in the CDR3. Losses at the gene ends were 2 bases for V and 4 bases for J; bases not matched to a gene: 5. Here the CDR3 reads CASSYGGGGSDTQYF. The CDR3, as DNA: TGTGCCAGCAGTTACGGAGGCGGGGGGTCAGATACGCAGTATTTT.

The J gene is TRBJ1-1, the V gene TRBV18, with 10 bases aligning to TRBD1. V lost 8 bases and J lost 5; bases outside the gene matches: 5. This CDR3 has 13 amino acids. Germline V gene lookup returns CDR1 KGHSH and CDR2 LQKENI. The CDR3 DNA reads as TGTGCCAGCACTAGACAGGGGGCAACTGAAGCTTTCTTT. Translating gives CASTRQGATEAFF. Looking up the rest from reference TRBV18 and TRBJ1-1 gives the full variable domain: NAGVMQNPRHLVRRRGQEARLRCSPMKGHSHVYWYRQLPEEGLKFMVYLQKENIIDESGMPKERFSAEFPKEGPSILRIQQVVRGDSAAYFCASTRQGATEAFFGQGTRLTVV.

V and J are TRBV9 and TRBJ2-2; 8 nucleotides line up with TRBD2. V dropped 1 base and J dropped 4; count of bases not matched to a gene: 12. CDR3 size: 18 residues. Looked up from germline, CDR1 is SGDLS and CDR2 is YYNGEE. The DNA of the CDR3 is TGTGCCAGCAGCGTAATGGCTGAAGCGGGGGCGCGCACCGGGGAGCTGTTTTTT. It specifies CASSVMAEAGARTGELFF. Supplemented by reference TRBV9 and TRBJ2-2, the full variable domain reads DSGVTQTPKHLITATGQRVTLRCSPRSGDLSVYWYQQSLDQGLQFLIQYYNGEERAKGNILERFSAQQFPDLHSELNLSSLELGDSALYFCASSVMAEAGARTGELFFGEGSRLTVL.

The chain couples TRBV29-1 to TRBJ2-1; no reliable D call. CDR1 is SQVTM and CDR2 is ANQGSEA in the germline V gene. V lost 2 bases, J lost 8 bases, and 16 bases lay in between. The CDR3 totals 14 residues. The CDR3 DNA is TGCAGCGTTGAATCCATCAACTCTCTGTATGAGCAGTTCTTC. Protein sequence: CSVESINSLYEQFF.

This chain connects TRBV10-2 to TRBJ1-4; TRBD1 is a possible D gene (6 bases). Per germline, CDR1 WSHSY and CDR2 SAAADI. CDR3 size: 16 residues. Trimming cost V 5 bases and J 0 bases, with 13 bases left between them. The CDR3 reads CASSPGTPATNEKLFF. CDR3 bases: TGCGCCAGCAGTCCCGGGACACCTGCAACTAATGAAAAACTGTTTTTT.

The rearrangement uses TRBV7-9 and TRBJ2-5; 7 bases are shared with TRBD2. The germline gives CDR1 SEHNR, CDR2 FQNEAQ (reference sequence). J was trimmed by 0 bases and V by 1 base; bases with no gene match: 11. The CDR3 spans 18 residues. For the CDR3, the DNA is TGTGCCAGCAGCTTAGGTCTAGCGGTAACTATTAACCAAGAGACCCAGTACTTC. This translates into CASSLGLAVTINQETQYF.

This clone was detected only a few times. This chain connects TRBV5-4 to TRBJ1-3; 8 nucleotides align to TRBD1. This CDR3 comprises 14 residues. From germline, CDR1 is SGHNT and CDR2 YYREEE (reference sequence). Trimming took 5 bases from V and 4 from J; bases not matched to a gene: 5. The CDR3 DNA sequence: TGTGCCAGCAGTCGACAGGGGTTGGGAAACACCATATATTTT. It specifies CASSRQGLGNTIYF.

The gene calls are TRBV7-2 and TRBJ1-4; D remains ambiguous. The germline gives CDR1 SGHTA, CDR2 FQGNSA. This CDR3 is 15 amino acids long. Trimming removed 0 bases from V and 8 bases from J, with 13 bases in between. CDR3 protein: CASSLARARTEKLFF. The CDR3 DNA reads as TGTGCCAGCAGCTTAGCGAGGGCCCGAACCGAAAAACTGTTTTTT.

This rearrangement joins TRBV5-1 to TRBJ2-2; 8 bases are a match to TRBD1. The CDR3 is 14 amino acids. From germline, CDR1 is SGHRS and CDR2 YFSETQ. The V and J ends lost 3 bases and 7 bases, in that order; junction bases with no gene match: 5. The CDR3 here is CASSSRQGFGELFF. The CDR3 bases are TGCGCCAGCAGCTCCCGACAGGGGTTCGGGGAGCTGTTTTTT. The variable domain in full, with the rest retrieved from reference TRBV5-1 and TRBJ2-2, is KAGVTQTPRYLIKTRGQQVTLSCSPISGHRSVSWYQQTPGQGLQFLFEYFSETQRNKGNFPGRFSGRQFSNSRSEMNVSTLELGDSALYLCASSSRQGFGELFFGEGSRLTVL.

For the CDR3, the DNA is TGTGCCAGCAGTCTTACAATGAACACTGAAGCTTTCTTT. It yields the protein CASSLTMNTEAFF. The chain uses TRBV27 and TRBJ1-1, with D hard to call. Germline CDR1 MNHEY, CDR2 SMNVEV (reference sequence). Trimming removed 5 bases at V and 0 bases at J, with 7 bases between. The CDR3 covers 13 residues.

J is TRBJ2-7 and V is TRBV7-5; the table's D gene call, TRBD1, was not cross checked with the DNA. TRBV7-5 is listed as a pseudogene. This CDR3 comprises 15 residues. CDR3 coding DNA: TGTGTCAGAAGCCATTTAACAGGGGAATCCTACGAGCAGTACTTC. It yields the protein CVRSHLTGESYEQYF.

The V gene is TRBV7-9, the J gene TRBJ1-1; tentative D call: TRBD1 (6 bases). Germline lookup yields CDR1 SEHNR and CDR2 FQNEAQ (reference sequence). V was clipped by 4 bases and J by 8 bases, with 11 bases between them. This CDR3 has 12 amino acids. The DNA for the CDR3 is TGTGCCAGCAGCTATTCAGGGGAAGAAGCTTTCTTT. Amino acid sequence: CASSYSGEEAFF.

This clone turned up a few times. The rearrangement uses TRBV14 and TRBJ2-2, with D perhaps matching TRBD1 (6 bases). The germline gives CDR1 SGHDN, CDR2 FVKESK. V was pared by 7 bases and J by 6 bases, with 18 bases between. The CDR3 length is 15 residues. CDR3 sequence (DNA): TGTGCCAGCACCGCAGACAGGCCCGAAGCCGGGGAGCTGTTTTTT. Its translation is CASTADRPEAGELFF.